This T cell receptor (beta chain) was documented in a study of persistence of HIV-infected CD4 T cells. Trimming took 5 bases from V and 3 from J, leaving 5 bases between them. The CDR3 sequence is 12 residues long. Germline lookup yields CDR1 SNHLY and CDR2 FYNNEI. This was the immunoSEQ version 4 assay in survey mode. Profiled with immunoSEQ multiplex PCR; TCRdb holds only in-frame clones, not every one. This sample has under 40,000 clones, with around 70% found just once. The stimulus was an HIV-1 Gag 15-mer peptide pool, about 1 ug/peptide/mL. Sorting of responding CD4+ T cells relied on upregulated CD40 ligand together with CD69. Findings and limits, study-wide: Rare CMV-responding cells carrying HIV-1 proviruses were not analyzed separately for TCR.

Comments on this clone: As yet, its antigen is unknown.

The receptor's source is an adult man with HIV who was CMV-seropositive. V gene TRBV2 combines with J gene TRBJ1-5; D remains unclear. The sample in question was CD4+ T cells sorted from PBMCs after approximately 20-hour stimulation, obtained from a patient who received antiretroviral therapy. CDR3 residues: CASSKDNQPQHF. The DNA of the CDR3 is TGTGCCAGCAGTAAGGACAATCAGCCCCAGCATTTT. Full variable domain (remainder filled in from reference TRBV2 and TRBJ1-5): EPEVTQTPSHQVTQMGQEVILRCVPISNHLYFYWYRQILGQKVEFLVSFYNNEISEKSEIFDDQFSVERPDGSNFTLKIRSTKLEDSAMYFCASSKDNQPQHFGDGTRLSIL.